Following are 14 T cell receptor beta chains from one sample sequenced in a study of T cell responses to AZD1222 COVID-19 vaccine. The table came from immunoSEQ multiplex PCR; TCRdb's copy has only in-frame clones and leaves some out. Among 65,000 to 70,000 clones listed, around 78% were seen once. The sample here was peripheral blood, taken 28 days after the second AZD1222 dose. The receptors were gathered from an adult who received the AZD1222 COVID-19 vaccine.

The rearrangement links TRBV30 to TRBJ2-3; D is undetermined. This CDR3 has 14 amino acids. From germline, CDR1 is GTSNPN and CDR2 SVGIG (reference sequence). Trimming took 0 bases from V and 6 from J, leaving 13 bases between them. The CDR3 nucleotides read TGTGCCTGGAGTGTACTTTCTGGGTTGGATACGCAGTATTTT. It specifies CAWSVLSGLDTQYF.

The chain couples TRBV7-2 to TRBJ2-2; 12 bases are shared with TRBD2. The CDR3 consists of 16 residues. The V gene end was trimmed by 5 bases and the J gene end by 4 bases; junction bases not matched to a gene: 5. Per germline, CDR1 SGHTA and CDR2 FQGNSA. The CDR3 sequence is CASSPLAGGPTGELFF. For the CDR3, the DNA is TGTGCCAGCAGCCCACTAGCGGGAGGTCCCACCGGGGAGCTGTTTTTT.

The chain couples TRBV19 to TRBJ1-1; D gene uncertain. This CDR3 is 12 amino acids long. Germline values: CDR1 LNHDA, CDR2 SQIVND (reference sequence). V shed 7 bases and J shed 4 bases, with 10 bases lying between them. The CDR3 bases are TGTGCCAGTAAACCTTCGGGCACTGAAGCTTTCTTT. This encodes CASKPSGTEAFF.

In its sample, this clone was seen a few times. The V gene is TRBV2, the J gene TRBJ1-1; D is possibly TRBD1 (5 bases). The germline V gene encodes CDR1 SNHLY and CDR2 FYNNEI. V shed 2 bases and J shed 7 bases, with 14 bases lying between them. The CDR3 spans 14 residues. CDR3 amino acids: CASSETQVVGEAFF. The CDR3 coding sequence is TGTGCCAGCAGTGAAACACAGGTTGTGGGTGAAGCTTTCTTT.

The chain is built from TRBV7-2 and TRBJ2-2; possible D gene TRBD2, 6 bases. The CDR3 totals 11 residues. The V gene's germline CDR1 is SGHTA and CDR2 FQGNSA. The germline V and J ends were trimmed by 7 bases and 10 bases, with 10 bases remaining between them. This chain's CDR3 is CASTRELELFF. The CDR3 nucleotides read TGTGCCAGCACCCGGGAGCTGGAGCTGTTTTTT. Based on the CDR3 plus reference TRBV7-2 and TRBJ2-2, the full variable domain is GAGVSQSPSNKVTEKGKDVELRCDPISGHTALYWYRQSLGQGLEFLIYFQGNSAPDKSGLPSDRFSAERTGGSVSTLTIQRTQQEDSAVYLCASTRELELFFGEGSRLTVL.

This clone appeared once. The gene calls are TRBV7-6 and TRBJ2-3, with 9 positions matching TRBD2. V shed 2 bases, J shed 4 bases, and the junction held 7 bases outside the gene matches. This CDR3 is built from 16 residues. Germline CDR1 and CDR2: SGHVS and FNYEAQ. CDR3 in amino acids: CASSLNGRGGPDTQYF. The CDR3 DNA sequence: TGTGCCAGCAGCTTAAACGGGCGGGGGGGGCCAGATACGCAGTATTTT.

The CDR3 loop reads CSGAGTGGYEQYF. The CDR3 coding sequence is TGCAGCGGCGCCGGGACAGGAGGCTACGAGCAGTACTTC. The chain is built from TRBV29-1 and TRBJ2-7, with TRBD1 identical over 8 bases. CDR1 is SQVTM and CDR2 is ANQGSEA in the germline V gene. CDR3 length equals 13 residues. The trim removed 7 bases at V and 3 bases at J, leaving 8 bases unmatched.

This chain joins TRBV5-4 and TRBJ2-5, with D tentatively TRBD1 (6 bases). The ends were cut back, 0 bases at V and 6 bases at J, with 18 bases in the middle. The CDR3 is 16 amino acids. The germline CDR1 and CDR2 sequences are SGHNT and YYREEE (reference sequence). CDR3 in amino acids: CASSLDLGAILKTQYF. As DNA, the CDR3 is TGTGCCAGCAGCTTGGATTTGGGGGCGATTTTGAAGACCCAGTACTTC.

This clone was recorded once. The J gene is TRBJ2-1, the V gene TRBV7-8, with 9 bases matching TRBD1. The CDR3 runs to 14 residues. J was trimmed by 7 bases and V by 3 bases; bases with no gene match: 4. The germline gives CDR1 SGHVS, CDR2 FQNEAQ. CDR3 nucleotides: TGTGCCAGCAGCTTTATCGACAGGGGGAATGAGCAGTTCTTC. Translating it yields CASSFIDRGNEQFF.

The rearrangement joins TRBV7-6 to TRBJ2-1; D remains ambiguous. Trimming left V 1 base short and J 6 bases short, with 13 bases between. This CDR3 is built from 15 residues. Germline CDR1 and CDR2: SGHVS and FNYEAQ. The CDR3: CASSLGQTITNEQFF. The DNA for the CDR3 is TGTGCCAGCAGCTTAGGGCAAACAATAACCAATGAGCAGTTCTTC. The whole variable domain, remainder taken from reference TRBV7-6 and TRBJ2-1, is GAGVSQSPRYKVTKRGQDVALRCDPISGHVSLYWYRQALGQGPEFLTYFNYEAQQDKSGLPNDRFSAERPEGSISTLTIQRTEQRDSAMYRCASSLGQTITNEQFFGPGTRLTVL.

V is TRBV6-1 and J is TRBJ1-2; no clear D. Germline V gives CDR1 MNHNS, CDR2 SASEGT. V lost 2 bases and J 7 bases, leaving 11 bases between the germline ends. The CDR3 is 13 amino acids. The CDR3 nucleotides are TGTGCCAGCAGTGAACGTGGCCCTGGTGGCTACACCTTC. It is translated as CASSERGPGGYTF.

This rearrangement joins TRBV30 to TRBJ1-5, with no clear D. CDR3 length: 16 amino acids. Germline assignment: CDR1 GTSNPN and CDR2 SVGIG (reference sequence). Between the trimmed V and J ends, which lost 0 bases and 7 bases, there was a span of 19 bases. CDR3 nucleotide sequence: TGTGCCTGGAGTGTACCAGGAGGCGGGAGGGTGCAGCCCCAGCATTTT. It codes for CAWSVPGGGRVQPQHF.

The chain combines TRBV18 with TRBJ1-6, with a weak D call TRBD1 (5 bases). CDR3 length: 13 residues. The germline V and J ends were trimmed by 2 bases and 10 bases, with 9 bases remaining between them. The germline CDR1 and CDR2 sequences are KGHSH and LQKENI. DNA of the CDR3: TGTGCCAGCTCACCAGGGACGGGGTCACCCCTCCACTTT. Translation gives CASSPGTGSPLHF.

The chain has TRBV20-1 and TRBJ2-1; no clear D. Germline V lookup: CDR1 DFQATT, CDR2 SNEGSKA (reference sequence). This CDR3 is 14 amino acids long. The V end was cut by 6 bases, the J end by 10 bases, with 22 bases between. The CDR3 DNA sequence: TGCAGTGCCAGTGGTAGCACCTCATTGATGGAGCAGTTCTTC. Its protein product is CSASGSTSLMEQFF.